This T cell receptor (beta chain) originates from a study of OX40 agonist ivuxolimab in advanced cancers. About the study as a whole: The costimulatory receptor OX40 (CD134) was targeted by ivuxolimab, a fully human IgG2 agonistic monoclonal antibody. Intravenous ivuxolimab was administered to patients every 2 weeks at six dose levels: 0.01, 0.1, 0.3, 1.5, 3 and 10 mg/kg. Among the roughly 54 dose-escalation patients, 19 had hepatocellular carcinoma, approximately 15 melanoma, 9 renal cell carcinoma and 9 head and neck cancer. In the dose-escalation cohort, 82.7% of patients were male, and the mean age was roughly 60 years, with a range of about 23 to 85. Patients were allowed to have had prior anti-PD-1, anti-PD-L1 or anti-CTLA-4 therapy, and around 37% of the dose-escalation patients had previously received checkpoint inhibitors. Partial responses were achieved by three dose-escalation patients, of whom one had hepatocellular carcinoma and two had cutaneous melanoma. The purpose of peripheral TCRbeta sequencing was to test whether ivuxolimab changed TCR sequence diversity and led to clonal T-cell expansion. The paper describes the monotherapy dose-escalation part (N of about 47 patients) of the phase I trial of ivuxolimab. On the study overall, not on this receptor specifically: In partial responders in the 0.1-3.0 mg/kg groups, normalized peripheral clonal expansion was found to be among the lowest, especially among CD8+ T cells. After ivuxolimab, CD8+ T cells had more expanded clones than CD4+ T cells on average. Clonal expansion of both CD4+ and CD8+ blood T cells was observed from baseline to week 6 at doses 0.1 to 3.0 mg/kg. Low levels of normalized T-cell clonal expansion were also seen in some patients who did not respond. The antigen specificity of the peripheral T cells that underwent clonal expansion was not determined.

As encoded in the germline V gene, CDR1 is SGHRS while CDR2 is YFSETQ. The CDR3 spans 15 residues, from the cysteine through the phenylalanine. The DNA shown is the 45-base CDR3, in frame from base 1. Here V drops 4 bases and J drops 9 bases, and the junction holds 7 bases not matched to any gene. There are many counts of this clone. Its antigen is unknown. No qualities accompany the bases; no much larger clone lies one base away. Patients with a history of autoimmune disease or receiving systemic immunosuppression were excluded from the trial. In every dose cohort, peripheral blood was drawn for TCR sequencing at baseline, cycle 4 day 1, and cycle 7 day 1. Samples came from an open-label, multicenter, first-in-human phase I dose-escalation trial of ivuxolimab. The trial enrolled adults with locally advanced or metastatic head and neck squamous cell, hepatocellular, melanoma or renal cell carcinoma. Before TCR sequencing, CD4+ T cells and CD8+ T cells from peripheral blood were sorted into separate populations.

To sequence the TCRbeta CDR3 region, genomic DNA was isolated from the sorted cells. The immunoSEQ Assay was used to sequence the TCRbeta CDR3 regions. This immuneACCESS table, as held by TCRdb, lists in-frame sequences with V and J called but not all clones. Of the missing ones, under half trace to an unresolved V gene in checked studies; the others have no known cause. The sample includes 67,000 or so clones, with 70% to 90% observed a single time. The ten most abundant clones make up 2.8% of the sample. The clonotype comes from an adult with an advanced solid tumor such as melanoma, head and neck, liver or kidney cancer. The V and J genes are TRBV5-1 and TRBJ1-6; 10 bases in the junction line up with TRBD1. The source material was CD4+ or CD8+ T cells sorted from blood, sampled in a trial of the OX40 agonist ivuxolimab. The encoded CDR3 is CASSPDRGFSSPLHF. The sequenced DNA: TGCGCCAGCAGCCCGGACAGGGGGTTTAGTTCACCCCTCCACTTT.